This TCR beta chain comes out of a study of blood T cell repertoires in COVID-19. The CDR3 totals 16 residues. Unmatched junction bases numbered 10, after V lost 4 bases and J lost 8 bases. Germline V gene sequence: CDR1 SEHNR, CDR2 FQNEAQ (reference sequence). The method was immunoSEQ multiplex PCR; TCRdb's version includes in-frame clones alone and lacks a portion of them. This table has under 350,000 clones, roughly 85% appearing once. The genes are TRBV7-9 and TRBJ2-3; 12 nucleotides agree with TRBD2. Sequenced material: PBMCs or T cells enriched from blood (not recorded which). The clonotype was recovered from a woman between 35 and 50 years old with acute COVID-19. The CDR3 nucleotides read TGTGCCAGCAGCTCCCAGACTAGCGGGAGCTCAGGTACGCAGTATTTT. Its protein product is CASSSQTSGSSGTQYF.